The source of this TCR beta chain is a study of CD8 T cells in ankylosing spondylitis. Study-wide points: Significant enrichment of disease-linked clones was reportedly seen in matched ankylosing spondylitis synovial fluid.

Trimming at V came to 4 bases and at J to 1 base, leaving 15 bases not matched to a gene. CDR1 is DFQATT and CDR2 is SNEGSKA in the germline V gene (reference sequence). The CDR3 length is 19 residues. MiXCR, applied by TCRdb to the 5' RACE reads, yields one record per CDR3 protein. The sample lists 300,000 to 350,000 distinct CDR3 sequences, 11% occurring once. There are a few counts of this clonotype. Its antigen is currently unknown. The rearrangement uses TRBV20-1 and TRBJ2-3; 12 bases line up with TRBD2. The sequenced sample consisted of blood, either unsorted or a sorted T cell fraction (not recorded which). The TCR comes from a female donor with ankylosing spondylitis or in good health (not recorded which). The CDR3 loop reads CSATRRLAGAFLGTDTQYF. The CDR3 coding sequence is TGCAGTGCTACAAGAAGACTAGCGGGAGCCTTCCTCGGCACAGATACGCAGTATTTT.